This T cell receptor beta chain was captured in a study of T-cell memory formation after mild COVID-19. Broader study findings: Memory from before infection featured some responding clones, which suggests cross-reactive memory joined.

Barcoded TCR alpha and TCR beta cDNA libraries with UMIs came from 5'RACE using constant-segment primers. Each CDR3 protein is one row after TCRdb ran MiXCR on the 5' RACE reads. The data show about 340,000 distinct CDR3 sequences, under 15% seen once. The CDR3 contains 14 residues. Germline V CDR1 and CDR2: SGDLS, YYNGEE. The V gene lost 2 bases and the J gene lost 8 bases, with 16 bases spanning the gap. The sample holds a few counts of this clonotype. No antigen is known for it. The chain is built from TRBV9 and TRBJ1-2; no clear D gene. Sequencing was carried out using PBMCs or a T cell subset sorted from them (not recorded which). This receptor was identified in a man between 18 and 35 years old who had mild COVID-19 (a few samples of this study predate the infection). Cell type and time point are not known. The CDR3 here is CASSVEAKDRGYTF. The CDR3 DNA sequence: TGTGCCAGCAGCGTCGAAGCAAAGGACCGGGGCTACACCTTC. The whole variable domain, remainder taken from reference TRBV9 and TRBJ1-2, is DSGVTQTPKHLITATGQRVTLRCSPRSGDLSVYWYQQSLDQGLQFLIQYYNGEERAKGNILERFSAQQFPDLHSELNLSSLELGDSALYFCASSVEAKDRGYTFGSGTRLTVV.